This T cell receptor beta chain was identified in a study of early T cells in non-severe SARS-CoV-2 infection. Study details: Sequencing was performed on bulk RNA from unsorted whole blood, leaving chains unpaired.

Trimming took 4 bases from V and 3 from J; bases not matched to a gene: 8. The CDR3 extends over 15 amino acids. Germline V gene data show CDR1 as MNHEY and CDR2 as SVGEGT. Comments on this clonotype: Antigen specificity is unknown.

Each cDNA molecule carried a unique molecular identifier. TCRdb fed the 5' RACE reads into MiXCR, producing one record per CDR3 protein. The sample has tens of thousands of distinct CDR3 sequences, 10% seen once. Study-wide results and caveats: Using VDJdb, the matching emphasized anti-spike CD8 responses while missing private and CD4 specificities.

The V gene is TRBV6-2 or TRBV6-3, the J gene TRBJ1-1; 7 bases agree with TRBD1. This sequence originates from an adult who was a healthcare worker with PCR-confirmed SARS-CoV-2 infection or an uninfected control (not recorded which). The source material was whole blood. CDR3 residues: CASSSQGSIDTEAFF. In nucleotides, the CDR3 is TGTGCCAGCAGTTCACAGGGGAGTATCGACACTGAAGCTTTCTTT.